The clone carrying this T cell receptor (beta chain) was detected only once. Trimming cost V 4 bases and J 5 bases; bases outside gene matches: 6. CDR1 is LGHDT and CDR2 is YNNKEL in the germline V gene (reference sequence). CDR3 size: 14 residues. This sample stems from a study of blood T cell repertoires in COVID-19. Study background: The United States, Italy and Spain provided the acute and convalescent COVID-19 samples. The analysed material was cDNA or gDNA that came from T cells, B-cell-depleted T cells, or PBMCs.

The data were produced by immunoSEQ multiplex PCR, yet TCRdb's version contains in-frame clones alone and is incomplete. The data show 110,000 or so clones, 84% seen once. The chain employs TRBV3-1 (or the pseudogene TRBV3-2) and TRBJ2-7; 9 bases fit TRBD1. The material sequenced was peripheral blood. This sequence originates from a woman at least 80 years old with active or convalescent COVID-19. CDR3: CASSRPGTGNEQYF. The CDR3 region has the DNA TGTGCCAGCAGCCGTCCCGGGACAGGGAACGAGCAGTACTTC.